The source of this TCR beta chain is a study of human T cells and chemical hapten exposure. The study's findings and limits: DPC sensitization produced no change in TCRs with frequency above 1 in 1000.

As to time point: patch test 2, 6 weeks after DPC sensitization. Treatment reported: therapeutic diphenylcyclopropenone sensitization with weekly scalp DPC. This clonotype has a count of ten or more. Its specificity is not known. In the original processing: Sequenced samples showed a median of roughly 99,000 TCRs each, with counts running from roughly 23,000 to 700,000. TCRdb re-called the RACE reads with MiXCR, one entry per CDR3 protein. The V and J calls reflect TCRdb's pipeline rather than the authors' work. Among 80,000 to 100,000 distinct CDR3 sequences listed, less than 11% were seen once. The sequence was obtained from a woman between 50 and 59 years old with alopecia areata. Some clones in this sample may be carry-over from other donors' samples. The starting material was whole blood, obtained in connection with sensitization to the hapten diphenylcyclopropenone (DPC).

CDR3 sequence reads: CASSLRGPSSYEQYF. CDR3 nucleotides: TGTGCCAGCAGCTTACGAGGACCTTCTTCTTACGAGCAGTACTTC. This sequence joins TRBV7-8 and TRBJ2-7; no definite D call. The germline V gene encodes CDR1 SGHVS and CDR2 FQNEAQ. The V and J ends lost 2 bases and 4 bases respectively, with 15 bases between them. This CDR3 has 15 residues.